A selection of T cell receptor beta chains follows, all from one sample in a study of regulatory T cells in long-lasting Graves disease. In TCRdb, the multiplex PCR reads were re-called with MiXCR into one record per CDR3 protein. Of 250,000 or so distinct CDR3 sequences listed, about 19% were seen once; the top ten hold about 14%. Sequencing was performed on peripheral blood mononuclear cells (PBMCs), taken at new diagnosis, from a patient treated with antithyroid drugs. All receptors derive from a female donor with Graves disease. Both conserved end residues are part of each CDR3. The D gene is left open where the match is weak. For some rows the clone size is stated as once, few or many, or as a class when expanded; others skip it.

d_call: TRBD2; clone_size: .; j_call: TRBJ2-1; v_call: TRBV4-3; cdr3_nt: TGCGCCAGCAGCCAAGATCCTGCGGGAGGGCCGCGGGATGAGCAGTTCTTC; cdr3_aa: CASSQDPAGGPRDEQFF
d_call: .; clone_size: .; j_call: TRBJ2-7; v_call: TRBV19; cdr3_nt: TGTGCCAGTTCCCCCCGAATGGGGGAGCAGTACTTC; cdr3_aa: CASSPRMGEQYF
d_call: TRBD2; clone_size: many; j_call: TRBJ2-1; v_call: TRBV20-1; cdr3_nt: TGCAGTGCTAGAGATAGTCTAGCGGGGTACAATGAGCAGTTCTTC; cdr3_aa: CSARDSLAGYNEQFF
d_call: .; clone_size: many; j_call: TRBJ1-4; v_call: TRBV29-1; cdr3_nt: TGCAGCGTTGAAACAGATGCAACTAATGAAAAACTGTTTTTT; cdr3_aa: CSVETDATNEKLFF
d_call: .; clone_size: .; j_call: TRBJ2-1; v_call: TRBV4-3; cdr3_nt: TGCGCCAGCAGCCAAGATGGGTCGGGACCCCCACCCTTC; cdr3_aa: CASSQDGSGPPPF
d_call: TRBD2; clone_size: many; j_call: TRBJ2-7; v_call: TRBV15; cdr3_nt: TGTGCCACCAGCAGAGATGCGGGAGGACTTTACGAGCAGTACTTC; cdr3_aa: CATSRDAGGLYEQYF
d_call: TRBD1; clone_size: many; j_call: TRBJ2-1; v_call: TRBV20-1; cdr3_nt: TGCAGTGCACCCGGGACAGGGGGTAGAAATGAGCAGTTCTTC; cdr3_aa: CSAPGTGGRNEQFF
d_call: .; clone_size: .; j_call: TRBJ1-5; v_call: TRBV4-3; cdr3_nt: TGCGCCAGCAGCCAAGAGCCAGACAATCAGCCCCAGCATTTT; cdr3_aa: CASSQEPDNQPQHF
d_call: .; clone_size: many; j_call: TRBJ2-3; v_call: TRBV7-9; cdr3_nt: TGTGCCAGCAGCCCCACAGATACGCAGTATTTT; cdr3_aa: CASSPTDTQYF
d_call: TRBD1; clone_size: few; j_call: TRBJ2-3; v_call: TRBV10-1; cdr3_nt: TGCGCCAGCAGTGCAGGGGGCGACGGTGTAGTGTATTTT; cdr3_aa: CASSAGGDGVVYF
d_call: TRBD1; clone_size: many; j_call: TRBJ2-1; v_call: TRBV7-9; cdr3_nt: TGTGCCAGCAGCACCTGGGACAGAACTTACAATGAGCAGTTCTTC; cdr3_aa: CASSTWDRTYNEQFF
d_call: TRBD1; clone_size: many; j_call: TRBJ2-7; v_call: TRBV28; cdr3_nt: TGTGCCAGCAGCGCTGCGGTTGGGGACAGGGCTCTCGAGCAGTACTTC; cdr3_aa: CASSAAVGDRALEQYF
d_call: .; clone_size: few; j_call: TRBJ1-4; v_call: TRBV19; cdr3_nt: TGTGCCAGTAGAACGGCGGGAAATTCAGCCGATGAAAAACTGTTTTTT; cdr3_aa: CASRTAGNSADEKLFF
d_call: TRBD1; clone_size: few; j_call: TRBJ2-2; v_call: TRBV6-2/TRBV6-3; cdr3_nt: TGTGCCAGCAGCAAATTAGACCCGGGACAGGGATCCTCCGGGGAGCTGTTTTTT; cdr3_aa: CASSKLDPGQGSSGELFF
d_call: .; clone_size: many; j_call: TRBJ2-1; v_call: TRBV18; cdr3_nt: TGTGCCAGCTCACCAGGGGTGCGTAATGAGCAGTTCTTC; cdr3_aa: CASSPGVRNEQFF
d_call: TRBD2; clone_size: .; j_call: TRBJ2-7; v_call: TRBV12-3/TRBV12-4; cdr3_nt: TGTGCCAGCAGTTTTAGTTTGGGCGAGTTTTCTTCGGGAGGGCCGAGTAGCCACGAGCAGTACTTC; cdr3_aa: CASSFSLGEFSSGGPSSHEQYF
d_call: .; clone_size: few; j_call: TRBJ1-1; v_call: TRBV6-5; cdr3_nt: TGTGCCAGCAGTTACTACCCGGGACTCCTGAACACTGAAGCTTTCTTT; cdr3_aa: CASSYYPGLLNTEAFF
d_call: .; clone_size: many; j_call: TRBJ1-5; v_call: TRBV2; cdr3_nt: TGTGCCAGCAGAAATCAGGGTCCCAATCAGCCCCAGCATTTT; cdr3_aa: CASRNQGPNQPQHF
d_call: TRBD2; clone_size: many; j_call: TRBJ2-2; v_call: TRBV29-1; cdr3_nt: TGCAGCGTTGGAGGAGGGACCGGCAGGGAGGGCGGGGAGCTGTTTTTT; cdr3_aa: CSVGGGTGREGGELFF
d_call: .; clone_size: few; j_call: TRBJ1-2; v_call: TRBV6-1; cdr3_nt: TGTGCCAGCAGCCCCCGGGAACTAAAAATCTATGGCTACACCTTC; cdr3_aa: CASSPRELKIYGYTF
d_call: TRBD2; clone_size: many; j_call: TRBJ2-3; v_call: TRBV24-1; cdr3_nt: TGTGCCACCAGTGATTTGAGCGGGAGAACACCAGATACGCAGTATTTT; cdr3_aa: CATSDLSGRTPDTQYF
d_call: .; clone_size: .; j_call: TRBJ1-2; v_call: TRBV29-1; cdr3_nt: TGCAGCGTTGAAGGTCAGGCTGGCTACACCTTC; cdr3_aa: CSVEGQAGYTF